This T cell receptor beta chain was captured in a study of shared clonotypes between healthy human individuals. General study findings and limits: Blood was the only sampled material, and tissue repertoires likely differ.

With respect to this clone: The antigen is undetermined.

A CD45RA-negative memory subset and a CD45RA+ naive subset were separated from the CD4+ cells. Only in-frame clones appear in the TCRdb table, and some are missing; sequencing was by immunoSEQ multiplex PCR. The sample holds over a million clones, roughly 96% seen once. Germline assignment: CDR1 MDHEN and CDR2 SYDVKM. The CDR3 loop spans 15 amino acids. V shed 5 bases and J shed 6 bases, with 18 bases lying between them. The sample comprised naive CD4+ T cells sorted from blood. Subset indicated: CD45RA+ positively selected. This clonotype originated in a man under 40 in good health. This chain joins TRBV28 and TRBJ2-3; a possible D gene is TRBD2 (6 bases). In nucleotides, the CDR3 is TGTGCCAGCAGTCCCTCGCGGGGTTATGTCGATACGCAGTATTTT. Its translation: CASSPSRGYVDTQYF.